The clone carrying this T cell receptor beta chain showed up just a few times. Other DNA variants within this sample encode the same CDR3. Repertoires were generated with immunoSEQ multiplex PCR, while TCRdb's copy carries only in-frame clones and drops some. The sample carries tens of thousands of clones, about 80% recorded once. Germline V gives CDR1 SGHTA, CDR2 FQGTGA. The CDR3 runs 15 residues. Unmatched junction bases numbered 3, after V lost 5 bases and J lost 3 bases. This sample was taken from a study of blood T cell repertoires in COVID-19. Study background: Nucleic acid was either cDNA or gDNA, and it came from T cells, B-cell-depleted T cells, or PBMCs.

Sequencing input: peripheral blood. The TCR was taken from a man in his 70s with acute or convalescent COVID-19. This rearrangement joins TRBV7-3 to TRBJ2-1, with 11 nucleotides matching TRBD2. CDR3 DNA: TGTGCCAGCAGCCCAGGGACTAGCGGCTACAATGAGCAGTTCTTC. Protein product: CASSPGTSGYNEQFF.